These 12 T cell receptor beta chains share one sample of origin, sequenced in a study of blood T cell repertoires in COVID-19. Here immunoSEQ multiplex PCR was the method, and the copy in TCRdb shows in-frame clones only, minus some. The data show some 110,000 clones, with 70% to 75% seen just once and approximately 0.9% held by the top ten. Specimen: peripheral blood. These receptor sequences come from a human donor with acute or convalescent COVID-19. The donor label of this sample is uncertain.

The chain recombines TRBV6-1 with TRBJ2-2, with TRBD1 matching 7 bases. This CDR3 comprises 17 residues. The ends lost 4 bases at V and 7 bases at J; junction bases unmatched: 15. Looked up from germline, CDR1 is MNHNS and CDR2 is SASEGT. This CDR3 is CASSATMTYRGSGELFF. For the CDR3, the DNA is TGTGCCAGCAGTGCGACGATGACCTACAGGGGAAGCGGGGAGCTGTTTTTT.

The chain couples TRBV28 to TRBJ1-2; no firm D call. Trimming took 6 bases from V and 4 from J, leaving 12 bases between them. In germline, CDR1 is MDHEN, CDR2 SYDVKM. CDR3 length equals 13 residues. CDR3 sequence (DNA): TGTGCCAGCAGGGTCGGAGGGCGCTATGGCTACACCTTC. Amino acids: CASRVGGRYGYTF.

This clone was seen a single time. The rearrangement links TRBV30 to TRBJ2-4; a weak D match, TRBD2 (5 bases). Germline lookup yields CDR1 GTSNPN and CDR2 SVGIG (reference sequence). V was shortened by 6 bases and J by 5 bases, with 17 bases between the two germline ends. The CDR3 spans 14 residues. CDR3 sequence (DNA): TGTGCCTGCACCCCCCGGGGTAGACAAAACATTCAGTACTTC. It codes for CACTPRGRQNIQYF.

The V gene is TRBV3-1 (or the pseudogene TRBV3-2), the J gene TRBJ2-5; 7 bases align to TRBD2. CDR3 length: 15 residues. CDR1 is LGHDT, CDR2 YNNKEL, per germline (reference sequence). V was clipped by 10 bases and J by 1 base; unmatched bases: 12. For the CDR3, the DNA is TGTGCCACTAGAGGGAGGGGAAGGTCCCAAGAGACCCAGTACTTC. Its translation: CATRGRGRSQETQYF.

The chain recombines TRBV29-1 with TRBJ2-3; a weak D match, TRBD1 (5 bases). Trimming pared 3 bases from V and 0 bases from J, leaving 19 bases between. Germline assignment: CDR1 SQVTM and CDR2 ANQGSEA. This CDR3 has 17 amino acids. CDR3 DNA: TGCAGCGTTGACGGCTCTAGGCAGGGCAGGAGCACAGATACGCAGTATTTT. Amino acids: CSVDGSRQGRSTDTQYF.

V is TRBV30 and J is TRBJ2-4; D gene unclear. The CDR3 sequence is 14 residues long. Germline CDR1 GTSNPN, CDR2 SVGIG (reference sequence). V lost 0 bases and J 8 bases, leaving 14 bases between the germline ends. CDR3 sequence: CAWSVHSRWDIQYF. Here the CDR3 DNA reads TGTGCCTGGAGTGTACATAGCCGGTGGGACATTCAGTACTTC.

This clone has only a few counts. V and J are TRBV27 and TRBJ1-2; 12 nucleotides match TRBD1. Germline trimming cut 2 bases from V and 5 bases from J; bases unmatched to any gene: 6. The CDR3 is made up of 16 amino acids. CDR1 is MNHEY and CDR2 is SMNVEV in the germline V gene (reference sequence). The CDR3 is CASSLGGTGGYYGYTF. CDR3 bases: TGTGCCAGCAGTTTAGGGGGGACAGGGGGCTATTATGGCTACACCTTC.

This clone was found a few times. The chain carries TRBV21-1 and TRBJ2-7; the table calls TRBD1, which could not be checked here. TRBV21-1 is designated a pseudogene. CDR3 length: 16 residues. Written as DNA, the CDR3 is TGTGCCAGCAGCAAACCATCGAGGACAGCCTTTTACGAGCAGTACGTC. Its protein product is CASSKPSRTAFYEQYV.

This clone was counted a single time. This chain links TRBV6-5 with TRBJ1-1; no clear D gene. Germline CDR1 and CDR2: MNHEY and SVGAGI. This CDR3 has 14 amino acids. Trimming stripped 10 bases from V and 1 base from J, with 16 bases between. CDR3 protein: CATPLTTRNTEAFF. DNA of the CDR3: TGTGCCACCCCGTTGACAACGCGGAACACTGAAGCTTTCTTT.

This chain connects TRBV5-1 to TRBJ1-1, with D perhaps matching TRBD1 (6 bases). From germline, CDR1 is SGHRS and CDR2 YFSETQ. Trimming left V 1 base short and J 4 bases short, with 8 bases between. The CDR3 loop spans 13 amino acids. CDR3 in DNA: TGCGCCAGCAGCTTGACAGGGAGCACTGAAGCTTTCTTT. It is translated as CASSLTGSTEAFF. The full variable domain, completed using reference TRBV5-1 and TRBJ1-1, is KAGVTQTPRYLIKTRGQQVTLSCSPISGHRSVSWYQQTPGQGLQFLFEYFSETQRNKGNFPGRFSGRQFSNSRSEMNVSTLELGDSALYLCASSLTGSTEAFFGQGTRLTVV.

The table lists this clone with a few counts. CDR3 region: CASRVSSGGSETQYF. The DNA for the CDR3 is TGTGCCAGCAGAGTGTCTAGCGGGGGGTCAGAGACCCAGTACTTC. This sequence joins TRBV6-5 and TRBJ2-5; 11 nucleotides match TRBD2. Germline CDR1 and CDR2: MNHEY and SVGAGI. This CDR3 has 15 amino acids. V gave up 6 bases and J gave up 4 bases; unmatched junction bases: 7.

V and J are TRBV11-3 and TRBJ2-7; D is possibly TRBD2 (6 bases). There are 17 residues in the CDR3. V shed 1 base and J shed 5 bases, with 21 bases lying between them. The germline V gene has CDR1 SGHNT and CDR2 YENEEA. The CDR3 DNA sequence: TGTGCCAGCAGCTTAGCTTCGGCAGGGAGGTTCGGGCACGAGCAGTACGTC. Encoded protein: CASSLASAGRFGHEQYV.